This T cell receptor (beta chain) was identified in a study of T cells in Graves' hyperthyroidism and ophthalmopathy. Study details: Before any treatment, at initial diagnosis, peripheral blood was collected.

A few counts support this clonotype. No antigen is known for it. What was amplified from RNA transcripts were TCR beta CDR3 regions. The TCR CDR3 first-round RT-PCR relied on the HTBI primer set. MiXCR was run by TCRdb on the multiplex PCR reads, yielding one entry per CDR3 protein. The table includes roughly 500,000 distinct CDR3 sequences, less than 25% detected once. This CDR3 is 14 amino acids long. V lost 1 base and J lost 4, with 11 bases in between. Germline CDR1 and CDR2: DFQATT and SNEGSKA (reference sequence). Study results and limitations: Through a model of 13 V-J features, ophthalmopathy was separated from stable hyperthyroidism.

The source of this sequence is a woman in her seventies with Graves' ophthalmopathy. The sequenced sample consisted of blood. This chain joins TRBV20-1 and TRBJ1-5; the D is unclear. The CDR3 nucleotides read TGCAGTGCTAGAGTTTCCTTTGGGAATCAGCCCCAGCATTTT. Translating it yields CSARVSFGNQPQHF.